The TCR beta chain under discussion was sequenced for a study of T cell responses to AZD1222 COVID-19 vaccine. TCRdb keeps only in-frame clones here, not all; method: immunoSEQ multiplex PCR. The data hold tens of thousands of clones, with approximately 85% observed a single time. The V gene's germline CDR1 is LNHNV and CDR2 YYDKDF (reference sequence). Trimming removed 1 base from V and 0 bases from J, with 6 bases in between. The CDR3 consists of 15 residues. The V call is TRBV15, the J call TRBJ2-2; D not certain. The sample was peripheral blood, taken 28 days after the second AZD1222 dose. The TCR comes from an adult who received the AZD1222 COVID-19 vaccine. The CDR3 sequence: CATSRGDSNTGELFF. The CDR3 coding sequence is TGTGCCACCAGCAGAGGCGATTCGAACACCGGGGAGCTGTTTTTT.